The text below deals with one T cell receptor beta chain. Its antigen is currently unknown. Ophthalmopathy absent within 18 months of follow-up marked hyperthyroidism as stable. Amplification from RNA transcripts yielded the TCR beta CDR3 regions. The authors performed first-round RT-PCR with HTBI primers and then a second-round multiplex PCR. TCRdb called the multiplex PCR reads again in MiXCR, with one record for every CDR3 protein. The repertoire holds a few hundred thousand distinct CDR3 sequences, with roughly 15% as singletons. This entry comes from a study of Graves' ophthalmopathy and Graves' hyperthyroidism. Looking at the study overall: Investigators collected peripheral blood at initial diagnosis, before any treatment was given.

Study-wide points: Discrimination between ophthalmopathy and stable hyperthyroidism by a 13-signature model showed roughly 88% sensitivity and about 81% specificity. Most expanded clonotypes from thyroid (those above 0.001 frequency) were also found in blood.

The receptor was isolated from a woman aged 18-29 years with stable Graves' hyperthyroidism. Sequencing input: peripheral blood.

The CDR3 nucleotides read TGTGCCAGTAGTAGGATTCTAGCGGGGAACACCGGGGAGCTGTTTTTT. This gives the protein CASSRILAGNTGELFF. The chain has TRBV19 and TRBJ2-2; 8 bases align to TRBD2. The CDR3 consists of 16 residues. The germline V gene has CDR1 LNHDA and CDR2 SQIVND (reference sequence). The ends lost 4 bases at V and 1 base at J; junction bases unmatched: 5.